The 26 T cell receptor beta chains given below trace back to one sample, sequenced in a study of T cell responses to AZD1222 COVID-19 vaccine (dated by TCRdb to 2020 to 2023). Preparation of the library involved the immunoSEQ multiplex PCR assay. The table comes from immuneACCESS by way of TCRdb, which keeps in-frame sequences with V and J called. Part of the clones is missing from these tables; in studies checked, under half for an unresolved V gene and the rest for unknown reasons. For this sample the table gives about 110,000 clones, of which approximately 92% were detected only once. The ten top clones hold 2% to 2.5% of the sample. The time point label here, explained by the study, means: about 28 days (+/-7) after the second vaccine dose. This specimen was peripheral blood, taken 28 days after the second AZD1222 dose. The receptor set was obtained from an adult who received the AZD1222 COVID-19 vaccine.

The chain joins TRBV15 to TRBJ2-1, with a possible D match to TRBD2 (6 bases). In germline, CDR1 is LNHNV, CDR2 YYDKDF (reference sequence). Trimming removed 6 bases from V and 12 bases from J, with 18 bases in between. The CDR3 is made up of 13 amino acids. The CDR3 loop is CATSLPGTERQFF. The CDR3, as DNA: TGTGCCACCAGTCTTCCAGGGACTGAAAGGCAGTTCTTC.

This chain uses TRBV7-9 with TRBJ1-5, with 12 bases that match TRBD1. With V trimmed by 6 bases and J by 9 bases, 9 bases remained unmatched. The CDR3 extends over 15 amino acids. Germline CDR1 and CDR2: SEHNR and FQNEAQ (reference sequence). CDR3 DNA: TGTGCCAGCAGTACCGGGACAGGGGGCAGATCGCCCCAGCATTTT. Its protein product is CASSTGTGGRSPQHF.

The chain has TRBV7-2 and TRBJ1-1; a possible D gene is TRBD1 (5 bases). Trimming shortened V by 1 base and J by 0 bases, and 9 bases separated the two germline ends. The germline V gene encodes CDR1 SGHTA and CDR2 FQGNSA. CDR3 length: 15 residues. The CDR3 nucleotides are TGTGCCAGCAGCTTAGATCGGGGGATGAACACTGAAGCTTTCTTT. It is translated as CASSLDRGMNTEAFF.

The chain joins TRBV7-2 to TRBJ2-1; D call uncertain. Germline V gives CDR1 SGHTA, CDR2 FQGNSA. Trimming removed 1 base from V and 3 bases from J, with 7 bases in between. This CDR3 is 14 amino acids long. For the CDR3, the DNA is TGTGCCAGCAGCTTAGAAGGCTTCTACAATGAGCAGTTCTTC. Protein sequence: CASSLEGFYNEQFF.

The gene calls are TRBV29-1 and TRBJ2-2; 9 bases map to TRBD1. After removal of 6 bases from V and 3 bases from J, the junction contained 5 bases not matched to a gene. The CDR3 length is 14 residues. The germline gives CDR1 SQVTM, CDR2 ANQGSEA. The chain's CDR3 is CSVKGQGDTGELFF. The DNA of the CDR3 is TGCAGCGTCAAGGGACAGGGAGACACCGGGGAGCTGTTTTTT.

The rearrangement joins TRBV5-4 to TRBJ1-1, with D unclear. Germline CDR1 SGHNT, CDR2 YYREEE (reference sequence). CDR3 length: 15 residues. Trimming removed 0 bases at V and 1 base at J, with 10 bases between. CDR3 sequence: CASSLGGGANTEAFF. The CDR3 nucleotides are TGTGCCAGCAGCTTGGGAGGAGGCGCGAACACTGAAGCTTTCTTT. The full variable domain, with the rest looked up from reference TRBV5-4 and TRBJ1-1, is ETGVTQSPTHLIKTRGQQVTLRCSSQSGHNTVSWYQQALGQGPQFIFQYYREEENGRGNFPPRFSGLQFPNYSSELNVNALELDDSALYLCASSLGGGANTEAFFGQGTRLTVV.

The CDR3: CASSLTGLAGGEQYF. The CDR3 DNA sequence: TGTGCCAGCAGCTTAACGGGACTAGCGGGGGGTGAGCAGTACTTC. This sequence joins TRBV7-2 and TRBJ2-7; 15 bases line up with TRBD2. Germline V lookup: CDR1 SGHTA, CDR2 FQGNSA. CDR3 length: 15 residues. V lost 2 bases and J lost 7; bases outside the gene matches: 3. The full variable domain, in which reference TRBV7-2 and TRBJ2-7 provide the parts outside the CDR3, is GAGVSQSPSNKVTEKGKDVELRCDPISGHTALYWYRQSLGQGLEFLIYFQGNSAPDKSGLPSDRFSAERTGGSVSTLTIQRTQQEDSAVYLCASSLTGLAGGEQYFGPGTRLTVT.

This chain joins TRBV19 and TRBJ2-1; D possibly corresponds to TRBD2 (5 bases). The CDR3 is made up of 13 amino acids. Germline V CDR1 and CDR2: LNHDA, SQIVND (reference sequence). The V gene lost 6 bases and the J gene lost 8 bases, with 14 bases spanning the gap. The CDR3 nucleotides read TGTGCCAGTAGAGACGGGGTTGGTCATGAGCAGTTCTTC. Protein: CASRDGVGHEQFF. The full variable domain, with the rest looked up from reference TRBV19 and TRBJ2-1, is DGGITQSPKYLFRKEGQNVTLSCEQNLNHDAMYWYRQDPGQGLRLIYYSQIVNDFQKGDIAEGYSVSREKKESFPLTVTSAQKNPTAFYLCASRDGVGHEQFFGPGTRLTVL.

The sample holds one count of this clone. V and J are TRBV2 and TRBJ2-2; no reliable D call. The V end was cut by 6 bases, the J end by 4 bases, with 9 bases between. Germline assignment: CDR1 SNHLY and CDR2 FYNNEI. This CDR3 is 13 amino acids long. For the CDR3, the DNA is TGTGCCAGCAGGTACTACTCCACCGGGGAGCTGTTTTTT. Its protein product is CASRYYSTGELFF.

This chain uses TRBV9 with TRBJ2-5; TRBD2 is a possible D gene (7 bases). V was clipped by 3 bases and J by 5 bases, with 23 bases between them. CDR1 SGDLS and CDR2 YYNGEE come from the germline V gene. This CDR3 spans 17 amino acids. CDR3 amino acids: CASSARAGSQGGETQYF. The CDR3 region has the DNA TGTGCCAGCAGCGCGCGAGCGGGGAGTCAAGGGGGTGAGACCCAGTACTTC.

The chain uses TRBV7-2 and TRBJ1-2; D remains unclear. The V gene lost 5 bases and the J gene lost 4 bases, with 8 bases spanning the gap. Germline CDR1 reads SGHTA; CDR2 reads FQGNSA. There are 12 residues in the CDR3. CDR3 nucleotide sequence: TGTGCCAGCAGCCAGACCGTCTATGGCTACACCTTC. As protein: CASSQTVYGYTF. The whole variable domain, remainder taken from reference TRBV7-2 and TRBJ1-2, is GAGVSQSPSNKVTEKGKDVELRCDPISGHTALYWYRQSLGQGLEFLIYFQGNSAPDKSGLPSDRFSAERTGGSVSTLTIQRTQQEDSAVYLCASSQTVYGYTFGSGTRLTVV.

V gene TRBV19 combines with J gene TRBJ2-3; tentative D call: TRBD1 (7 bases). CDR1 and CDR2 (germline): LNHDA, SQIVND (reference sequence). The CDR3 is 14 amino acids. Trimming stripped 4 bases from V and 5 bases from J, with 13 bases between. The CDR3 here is CASSRGGGLDTQYF. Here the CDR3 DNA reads TGTGCCAGTAGTAGAGGAGGGGGCCTAGATACGCAGTATTTT.

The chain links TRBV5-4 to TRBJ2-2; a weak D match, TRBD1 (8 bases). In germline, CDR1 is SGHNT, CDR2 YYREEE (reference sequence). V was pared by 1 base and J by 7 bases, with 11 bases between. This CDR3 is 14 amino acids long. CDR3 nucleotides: TGTGCCAGCAGCTTGACAGGGGGGGTCGGGGAGCTGTTTTTT. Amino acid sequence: CASSLTGGVGELFF.

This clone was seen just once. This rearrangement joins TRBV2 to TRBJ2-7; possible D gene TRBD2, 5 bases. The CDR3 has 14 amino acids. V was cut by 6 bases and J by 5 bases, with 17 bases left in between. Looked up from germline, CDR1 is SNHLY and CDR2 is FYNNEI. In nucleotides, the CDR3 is TGTGCCAGCAGCACGGGAACAGAAGGTGACGAGCAGTACTTC. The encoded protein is CASSTGTEGDEQYF. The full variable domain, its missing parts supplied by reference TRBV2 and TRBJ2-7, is EPEVTQTPSHQVTQMGQEVILRCVPISNHLYFYWYRQILGQKVEFLVSFYNNEISEKSEIFDDQFSVERPDGSNFTLKIRSTKLEDSAMYFCASSTGTEGDEQYFGPGTRLTVT.

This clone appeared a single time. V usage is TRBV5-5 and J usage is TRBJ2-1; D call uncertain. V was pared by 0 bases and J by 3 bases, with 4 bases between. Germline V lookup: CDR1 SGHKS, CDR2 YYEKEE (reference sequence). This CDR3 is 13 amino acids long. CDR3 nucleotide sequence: TGTGCCAGCAGCTTGGGCAGCTACAATGAGCAGTTCTTC. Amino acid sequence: CASSLGSYNEQFF.

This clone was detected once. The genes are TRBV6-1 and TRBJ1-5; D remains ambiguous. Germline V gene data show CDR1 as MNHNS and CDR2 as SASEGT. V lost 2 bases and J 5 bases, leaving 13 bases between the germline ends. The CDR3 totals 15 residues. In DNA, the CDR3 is TGTGCCAGCAGTGAAAGAGCAGATGTAGATCAGCCCCAGCATTTT. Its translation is CASSERADVDQPQHF.

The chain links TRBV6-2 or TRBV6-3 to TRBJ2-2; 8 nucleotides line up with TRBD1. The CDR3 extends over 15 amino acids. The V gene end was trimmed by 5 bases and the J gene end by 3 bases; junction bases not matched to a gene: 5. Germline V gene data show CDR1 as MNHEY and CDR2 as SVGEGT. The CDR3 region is CASSDRGGDTGELFF. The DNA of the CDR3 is TGTGCCAGCAGTGACAGGGGCGGGGACACCGGGGAGCTGTTTTTT.

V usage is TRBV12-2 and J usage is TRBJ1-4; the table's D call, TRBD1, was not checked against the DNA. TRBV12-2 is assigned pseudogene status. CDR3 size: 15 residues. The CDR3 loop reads CASRPRQDTNEKLFF. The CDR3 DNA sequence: TGTGCAAGTCGCCCCCGACAGGATACTAATGAAAAACTGTTTTTT.

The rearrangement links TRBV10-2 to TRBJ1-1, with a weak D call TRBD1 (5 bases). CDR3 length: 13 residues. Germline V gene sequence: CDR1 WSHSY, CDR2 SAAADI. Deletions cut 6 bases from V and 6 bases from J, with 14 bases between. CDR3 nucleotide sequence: TGCGCCAGCAGGGGGGTAGGGGTTGCTGAAGCTTTCTTT. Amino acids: CASRGVGVAEAFF.

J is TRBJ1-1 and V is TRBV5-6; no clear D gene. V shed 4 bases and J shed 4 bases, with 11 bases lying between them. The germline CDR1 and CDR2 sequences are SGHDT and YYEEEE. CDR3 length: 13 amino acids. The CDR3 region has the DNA TGTGCCAGCAGCGATTGGATCGTCACTGAAGCTTTCTTT. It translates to CASSDWIVTEAFF.

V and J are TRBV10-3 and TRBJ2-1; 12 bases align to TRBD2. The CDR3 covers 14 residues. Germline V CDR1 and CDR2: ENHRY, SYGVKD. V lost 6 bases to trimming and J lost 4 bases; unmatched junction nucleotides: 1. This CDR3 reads CAISLAGGYNEQFF. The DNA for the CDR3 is TGTGCCATCAGCCTAGCGGGGGGGTACAATGAGCAGTTCTTC.

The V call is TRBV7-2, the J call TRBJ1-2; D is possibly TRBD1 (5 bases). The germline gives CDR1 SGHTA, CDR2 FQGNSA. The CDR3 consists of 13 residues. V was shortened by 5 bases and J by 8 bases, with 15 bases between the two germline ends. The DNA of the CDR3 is TGTGCCAGCAGCCTGGGGAGGGGAGGAGGCTACACCTTC. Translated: CASSLGRGGGYTF. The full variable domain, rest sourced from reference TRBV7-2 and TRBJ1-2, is GAGVSQSPSNKVTEKGKDVELRCDPISGHTALYWYRQSLGQGLEFLIYFQGNSAPDKSGLPSDRFSAERTGGSVSTLTIQRTQQEDSAVYLCASSLGRGGGYTFGSGTRLTVV.

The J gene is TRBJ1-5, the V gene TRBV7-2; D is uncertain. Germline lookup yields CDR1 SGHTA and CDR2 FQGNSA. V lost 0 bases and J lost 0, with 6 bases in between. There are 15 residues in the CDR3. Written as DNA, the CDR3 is TGTGCCAGCAGCTTAGCGTCAGCTAGCAATCAGCCCCAGCATTTT. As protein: CASSLASASNQPQHF. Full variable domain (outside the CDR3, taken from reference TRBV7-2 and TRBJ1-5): GAGVSQSPSNKVTEKGKDVELRCDPISGHTALYWYRQSLGQGLEFLIYFQGNSAPDKSGLPSDRFSAERTGGSVSTLTIQRTQQEDSAVYLCASSLASASNQPQHFGDGTRLSIL.

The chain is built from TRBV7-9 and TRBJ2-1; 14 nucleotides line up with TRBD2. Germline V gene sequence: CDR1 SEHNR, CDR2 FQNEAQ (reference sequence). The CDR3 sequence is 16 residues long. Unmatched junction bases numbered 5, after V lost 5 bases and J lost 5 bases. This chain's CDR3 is CASSDRTSGGHNEQFF. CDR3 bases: TGTGCCAGCAGCGATCGGACTAGCGGGGGGCACAATGAGCAGTTCTTC. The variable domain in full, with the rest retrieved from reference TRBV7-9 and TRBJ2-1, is DTGVSQNPRHKITKRGQNVTFRCDPISEHNRLYWYRQTLGQGPEFLTYFQNEAQLEKSRLLSDRFSAERPKGSFSTLEIQRTEQGDSAMYLCASSDRTSGGHNEQFFGPGTRLTVL.

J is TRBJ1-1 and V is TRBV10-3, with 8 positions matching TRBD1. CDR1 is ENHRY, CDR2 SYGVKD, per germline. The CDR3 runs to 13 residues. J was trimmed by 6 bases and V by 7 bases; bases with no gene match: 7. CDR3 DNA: TGTGCCATCAAGACAGGGGATATTCCTGAAGCTTTCTTT. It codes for CAIKTGDIPEAFF.

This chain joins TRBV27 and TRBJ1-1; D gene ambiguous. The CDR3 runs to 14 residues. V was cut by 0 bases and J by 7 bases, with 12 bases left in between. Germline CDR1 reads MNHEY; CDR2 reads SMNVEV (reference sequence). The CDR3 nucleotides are TGTGCCAGCAGTTTATCGAGATCGACAAATGAAGCTTTCTTT. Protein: CASSLSRSTNEAFF.